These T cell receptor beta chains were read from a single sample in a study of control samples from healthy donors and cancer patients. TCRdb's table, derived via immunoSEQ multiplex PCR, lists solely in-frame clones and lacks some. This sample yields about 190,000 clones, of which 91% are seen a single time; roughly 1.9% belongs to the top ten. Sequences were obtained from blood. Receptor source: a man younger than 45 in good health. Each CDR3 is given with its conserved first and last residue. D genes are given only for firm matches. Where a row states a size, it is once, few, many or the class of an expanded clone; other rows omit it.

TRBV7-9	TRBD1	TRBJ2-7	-	CASSPGQGGLKIYEQYF	TGTGCCAGCAGCCCGGGACAGGGAGGGTTGAAAATCTACGAGCAGTACTTC
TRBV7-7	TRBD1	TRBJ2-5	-	CASSQTGTGQETQYF	TGTGCCAGCAGCCAAACCGGGACAGGCCAAGAGACCCAGTACTTC
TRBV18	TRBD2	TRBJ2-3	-	CASSSTGGVAHTQYF	TGTGCCAGCTCCTCGACCGGGGGGGTCGCCCATACGCAGTATTTT
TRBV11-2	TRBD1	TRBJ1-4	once	CASSPLNRGRLANEKLFF	TGTGCCAGCAGCCCCTTGAACAGGGGTCGACTAGCTAATGAAAAACTGTTTTTT
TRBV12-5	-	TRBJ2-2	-	CASGSPSGTTTGELFF	TGTGCTAGTGGTTCGCCCTCCGGGACAACTACCGGGGAGCTGTTTTTT
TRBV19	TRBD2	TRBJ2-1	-	CASSKTSLDEQFF	TGTGCCAGTAGTAAGACTAGCTTGGATGAGCAGTTCTTC
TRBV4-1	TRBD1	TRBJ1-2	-	CASSQDHRGNYGYTF	TGCGCCAGCAGCCAAGATCACAGGGGAAACTATGGCTACACCTTC
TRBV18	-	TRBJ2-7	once	CASSPTAGTQTYEQYF	TGTGCCAGCTCACCTACGGCCGGGACGCAGACCTACGAGCAGTACTTC
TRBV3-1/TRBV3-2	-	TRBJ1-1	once	CASSQVSSGNREAFF	TGTGCCAGCAGCCAAGTTTCGAGCGGCAACAGGGAAGCTTTCTTT
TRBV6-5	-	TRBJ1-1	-	CASRRTANTEAFF	TGTGCCAGCAGAAGGACGGCAAACACTGAAGCTTTCTTT
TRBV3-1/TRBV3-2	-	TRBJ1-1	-	CASSSMGGTEAFF	TGTGCCAGCAGCTCCATGGGGGGCACTGAAGCTTTCTTT
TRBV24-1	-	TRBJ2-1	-	CATSDPVIGLEFF	TGTGCCACCAGTGATCCGGTAATAGGTCTGGAGTTCTTC
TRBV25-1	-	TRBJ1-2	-	CASSDLLRGPDYGYTF	TGTGCCAGCAGTGACCTCCTACGGGGGCCGGACTATGGCTACACCTTC
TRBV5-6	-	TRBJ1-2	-	CASSLIFWGEKGHGYTF	TGTGCCAGCAGCTTGATTTTCTGGGGGGAAAAAGGACATGGCTACACCTTC
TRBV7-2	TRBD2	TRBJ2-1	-	CASSRTRNEQFF	TGTGCCAGCAGCAGGACTAGGAATGAGCAGTTCTTC
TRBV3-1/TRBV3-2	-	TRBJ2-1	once	CASSQGNGQTVFEQFF	TGTGCCAGCAGCCAAGGGAATGGACAGACAGTTTTTGAGCAGTTCTTC